Following are 14 T cell receptor beta chains from one sample sequenced in a study of T cells in Graves' hyperthyroidism and ophthalmopathy. TCR beta CDR3 regions were amplified from RNA. Researchers ran a first-round RT-PCR on the TCR CDR3 using the HTBI primer set. MiXCR, run by TCRdb on the multiplex PCR reads, gives a single entry per CDR3 protein. The sample has 400,000 to 600,000 distinct CDR3 sequences, less than 25% seen once; the top ten hold about a quarter. The sample taken for sequencing was blood. The receptors here all came from a man aged 18 to 30 with Graves' hyperthyroidism.

Many counts were recorded for this clonotype. The V and J genes are TRBV27 and TRBJ2-7, with no clear D. This CDR3 is 12 amino acids long. Per germline, CDR1 MNHEY and CDR2 SMNVEV (reference sequence). Trimming took off 5 bases at V and 3 bases at J, with 8 bases between the two ends. CDR3 protein: CASSNSFYEQYF. The CDR3 nucleotides are TGTGCCAGCAGTAATAGTTTCTACGAGCAGTACTTC.

Ten or more counts support this clonotype. V gene TRBV30 combines with J gene TRBJ2-7; D not certain. Germline CDR1 is GTSNPN and CDR2 is SVGIG (reference sequence). The CDR3 sequence is 13 residues long. Trimming took off 0 bases at V and 1 base at J, with 7 bases between the two ends. The CDR3 is CAWSVGQSYEQYF. CDR3 bases: TGTGCCTGGAGTGTAGGGCAGTCCTACGAGCAGTACTTC. Full variable domain (missing parts from reference TRBV30 and TRBJ2-7): SQTIHQWPATLVQPVGSPLSLECTVEGTSNPNLYWYRQAAGRGLQLLFYSVGIGQISSEVPQNLSASRPQDRQFILSSKKLLLSDSGFYLCAWSVGQSYEQYFGPGTRLTVT.

This chain links TRBV4-2 with TRBJ1-2; D perhaps matches TRBD1 (5 bases). The germline gives CDR1 LGHNA, CDR2 YNFKEQ. The V end was cut by 5 bases, the J end by 2 bases, with 15 bases between. This CDR3 is built from 15 residues. The DNA for the CDR3 is TGTGCCAGCAGCGCCGAACTGGCAGGGAACTATGGCTACACCTTC. Its protein product is CASSAELAGNYGYTF.

This rearrangement joins TRBV10-3 to TRBJ2-2, with 8 bases fitting TRBD2. V lost 4 bases and J lost 5; bases outside the gene matches: 6. Germline loops: CDR1 ENHRY, CDR2 SYGVKD. The CDR3 length is 15 residues. The CDR3 protein is CAISGVSGDTGELFF. The CDR3 bases are TGTGCCATCAGTGGCGTTAGCGGGGATACCGGGGAGCTGTTTTTT.

J is TRBJ2-5 and V is TRBV6-1; D is possibly TRBD1 (5 bases). In germline, CDR1 is MNHNS, CDR2 SASEGT. This CDR3 spans 15 amino acids. V was cut by 6 bases and J by 1 base, with 15 bases left in between. The CDR3 is CASSPVGVFQETQYF. CDR3 in DNA: TGTGCCAGCAGCCCTGTAGGGGTTTTCCAAGAGACCCAGTACTTC.

This clonotype has a count of ten or more. The chain links TRBV2 to TRBJ1-5; no firm D call. CDR1 is SNHLY, CDR2 FYNNEI, per germline. The CDR3 runs 14 residues. Trimming took 3 bases from V and 3 from J, leaving 9 bases between them. The CDR3 loop is CASSDPGYNQPQHF. The CDR3, as DNA: TGTGCCAGCAGTGATCCTGGGTACAATCAGCCCCAGCATTTT.

The chain combines TRBV11-2 with TRBJ2-5; 7 nucleotides line up with TRBD2. The V gene's germline CDR1 is SGHAT and CDR2 FQNNGV. Germline trimming cut 6 bases from V and 5 bases from J; bases unmatched to any gene: 9. This CDR3 has 14 residues. CDR3 region: CASRLGLGRETQYF. For the CDR3, the DNA is TGTGCCAGCAGGCTAGGACTAGGGAGGGAGACCCAGTACTTC.

This clonotype was seen ten or more times. The chain carries TRBV20-1 and TRBJ1-1; 7 bases agree with TRBD1. CDR3 size: 13 residues. Germline assignment: CDR1 DFQATT and CDR2 SNEGSKA (reference sequence). Germline trimming cut 6 bases from V and 4 bases from J; bases unmatched to any gene: 8. The CDR3: CSAFQGGVTEAFF. CDR3 DNA sequence: TGCAGTGCCTTTCAGGGGGGAGTCACTGAAGCTTTCTTT.

This clonotype has ten or more counts. This chain links TRBV5-1 with TRBJ1-1; D is possibly TRBD1 (6 bases). Germline V lookup: CDR1 SGHRS, CDR2 YFSETQ. The CDR3 contains 13 residues. V was trimmed by 4 bases and J by 5 bases, leaving 12 bases between them. The CDR3 loop reads CASSAEGDTEAFF. The CDR3 bases are TGCGCCAGCAGCGCCGAGGGGGATACTGAAGCTTTCTTT.

This clonotype was found many times. The chain is built from TRBV12-3 or TRBV12-4 and TRBJ1-2; TRBD1 matches at 8 bases. The trim removed 5 bases at V and 7 bases at J, leaving 9 bases unmatched. This CDR3 region has 14 residues. CDR3: CASSPGQAFGGYTF. The CDR3 DNA is TGTGCCAGCAGTCCGGGACAGGCTTTCGGTGGCTACACCTTC.

The table lists this clonotype with a few counts. This rearrangement joins TRBV6-2 or TRBV6-3 to TRBJ2-7; the D gene could be TRBD1 or TRBD2 (5 bases each). This CDR3 contains 12 residues. In germline, CDR1 is MNHEY, CDR2 SVGEGT. V was clipped by 3 bases and J by 6 bases, with 9 bases between them. This CDR3 reads CASSYWGTEQYF. The CDR3 DNA reads as TGTGCCAGCAGTTATTGGGGGACCGAGCAGTACTTC.

The sample holds many counts of this clonotype. The V call is TRBV19, the J call TRBJ1-1; D is unclear. This CDR3 is 13 amino acids long. V gave up 8 bases and J gave up 4 bases, with 14 bases separating them. Germline CDR1 reads LNHDA; CDR2 reads SQIVND (reference sequence). The CDR3 here is CASVRDWGTEAFF. The CDR3 nucleotides read TGTGCCAGTGTAAGGGATTGGGGCACTGAAGCTTTCTTT.

This clonotype has ten or more counts. The chain couples TRBV4-1 to TRBJ1-1, with TRBD1 matching 8 bases. CDR3 length: 16 amino acids. Trimming at V came to 1 base and at J to 5 bases, leaving 9 bases not matched to a gene. Germline V lookup: CDR1 MGHRA, CDR2 YSYEKL. This chain's CDR3 is CASSQGHPRGRTEAFF. The CDR3 nucleotides read TGCGCCAGCAGCCAAGGTCATCCCAGGGGGCGGACTGAAGCTTTCTTT.

This clonotype appeared many times. The rearrangement uses TRBV30 and TRBJ1-5; D is unresolved. This CDR3 comprises 12 residues. The V end lost 1 base, the J end lost 3 bases, and 4 bases lay between the germline ends. CDR1 is GTSNPN and CDR2 is SVGIG in the germline V gene (reference sequence). For the CDR3, the DNA is TGTGCCTGGAGTGCCCTCAATCAGCCCCAGCATTTT. Protein: CAWSALNQPQHF.